This TCR beta chain was captured in a study of T cells in Graves' hyperthyroidism and ophthalmopathy. Researchers amplified the TCR beta CDR3 regions from RNA transcripts. TCR CDR3 underwent first-round RT-PCR with the HTBI primer set. TCRdb used MiXCR to reprocess the multiplex PCR reads, holding one entry per CDR3 protein. Of fewer than 650,000 distinct CDR3 sequences in the sample, 14% were seen once. Turning to this clonotype: Its antigen is undetermined.

Extraction of PBMCs used 10 ml of fresh peripheral blood. CDR3 length: 15 amino acids. Trimming stripped 4 bases from V and 5 bases from J, with 17 bases between. CDR1 and CDR2 from the germline V gene are LGHDT and YNNKEL (reference sequence). Study conclusions and caveats: Blood also carried most thyroid clonotypes expanded above 0.001.

The source of this sequence is a woman aged 18 to 35 with Graves' ophthalmopathy. Material: blood. The rearrangement uses TRBV3-1 and TRBJ1-2; D perhaps matches TRBD1 (6 bases). In DNA, the CDR3 is TGTGCCAGCAGCCGAGCACCACAGGGACCGTATGGCTACACCTTC. Its translation: CASSRAPQGPYGYTF.